Given below is one TCR beta chain in context. What it recognizes is unknown. This sample is drawn from a study of CD8+CD57+ T cells in acquired aplastic anemia. Study-wide context: CD4+ and CD8+ cells, once sorted, gave DNA averaging about 3 ug. Study-level points and caveats: Sharing between patients and controls was observed for 25 to 30 CD8+ CDR3 sequences.

Patients picked for sequencing had shown CD8+CD57+ cell expansion detected by flow cytometry. Genomic DNA provided the template from which TCR beta VDJ and CDR3 profiles were obtained. A single record per CDR3 protein comes from TCRdb applying MiXCR to the reads. This sample yields approximately 220,000 distinct CDR3 sequences, of which roughly half are seen a single time; under 9% belongs to the top ten. Sequenced material: sorted CD4+, CD8+, or CD8+CD57+ T cells (not recorded which) from PBMCs. The clonotype comes from a human donor with aplastic anemia.

The CDR3 spells CASREGGYEQYF. CDR3 nucleotide sequence: TGTGCCAGCCGAGAGGGCGGTTACGAGCAGTACTTC. The rearrangement joins TRBV2 to TRBJ2-5; TRBD2 is a possible D gene (5 bases). Matching the DNA end better, TRBJ2-7 makes the J call doubtful. The CDR3 has 12 residues. Germline CDR1 is SNHLY and CDR2 is FYNNEI.